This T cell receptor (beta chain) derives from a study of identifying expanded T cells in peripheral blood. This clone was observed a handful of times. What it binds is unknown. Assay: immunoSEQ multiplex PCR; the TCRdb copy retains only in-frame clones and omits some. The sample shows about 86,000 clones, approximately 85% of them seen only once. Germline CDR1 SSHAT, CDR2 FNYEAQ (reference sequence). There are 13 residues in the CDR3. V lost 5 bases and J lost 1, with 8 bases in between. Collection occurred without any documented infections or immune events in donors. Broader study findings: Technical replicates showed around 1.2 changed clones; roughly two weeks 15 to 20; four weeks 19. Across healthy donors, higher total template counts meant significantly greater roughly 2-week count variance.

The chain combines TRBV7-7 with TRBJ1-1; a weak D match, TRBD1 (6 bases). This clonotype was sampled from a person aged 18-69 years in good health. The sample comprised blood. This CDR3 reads CASSRGPNTEAFF. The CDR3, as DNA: TGTGCCAGCAGCCGGGGGCCGAACACTGAAGCTTTCTTT. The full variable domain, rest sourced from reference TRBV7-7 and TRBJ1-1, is GAGVSQSPRYKVTKRGQDVTLRCDPISSHATLYWYQQALGQGPEFLTYFNYEAQPDKSGLPSDRFSAERPEGSISTLTIQRTEQRDSAMYRCASSRGPNTEAFFGQGTRLTVV.